This T cell receptor beta chain was documented in a study of blood T cell repertoires in COVID-19. CDR3 size: 17 residues. From germline, CDR1 is LNHNV and CDR2 YYDKDF (reference sequence). V dropped 3 bases and J dropped 1; count of bases not matched to a gene: 9. Repertoires were generated with immunoSEQ multiplex PCR, while TCRdb's copy carries only in-frame clones and drops some. The table has about 200,000 clones, about 78% seen once. This TCR came from a woman aged 65 to 85 with acute or convalescent COVID-19. This rearrangement joins TRBV15 to TRBJ1-5; 7 bases line up with TRBD1. The sequencing input was peripheral blood. The CDR3 bases are TGTGCCACCAGCAGCGACCTATACAGGGGAAGCAATCAGCCCCAGCATTTT. It encodes CATSSDLYRGSNQPQHF.